This T cell receptor (beta chain) came from a study of blood T cells in healthy people across ages. V lost 8 bases and J lost 5, with 16 bases in between. CDR1 MGHDK and CDR2 SYGVNS come from the germline V gene. CDR3 length equals 14 residues. Sample-barcoded 5' priming and a J-beta primer mix drove a second PCR of roughly 6 to 12 cycles. From the 5' RACE reads, TCRdb called clonotypes with MiXCR, one entry per CDR3 protein. In the table there are about 1.8 million distinct CDR3 sequences, roughly 49% of which are singletons. The specimen sequenced was blood. The gene calls are TRBV25-1 and TRBJ1-5; tentative D call: TRBD1 (5 bases). This TCR was sampled from a woman aged 40 to 50 in good health. CDR3 sequence (DNA): TGTGCCAGCTCCAGGGCAGGGTGGGATCAGCCCCAGCATTTT. It is translated as CASSRAGWDQPQHF.